Listed below are T cell receptor beta chains from one sample, sequenced in a study of shared clonotypes between healthy human individuals. The table came from immunoSEQ multiplex PCR; TCRdb's copy has only in-frame clones and leaves some out. The data show 2,500,000 or so clones, approximately 94% seen once. The sample comprised naive CD4+ T cells from PBMCs. These receptors were taken from a man between 18 and 35 years old in good health. Some clones in this sample may be carry-over from other donors' samples. Each CDR3 is given with its conserved first and last residue. The order of the fields is CDR3 DNA, CDR3 protein, D gene, clone size, J gene, CDR3 length, V gene. A D gene is named only where the DNA matches it firmly. Clone size, where shown, is once, few, many, or a class for clones that have expanded.

TGTGCCCACGATGGTGGAGGTCAGCCCCAGCATTTT | CAHDGGGQPQHF | . | . | TRBJ1-5 | 12 | TRBV28
TGCGCCAGCAGCTTTCGGAGGGTTGGAGGGGATACGCAGTATTTT | CASSFRRVGGDTQYF | . | once | TRBJ2-3 | 15 | TRBV5-1
TGTGCCAGCAAAGGGAACACTGAAGCTTTCTTT | CASKGNTEAFF | . | . | TRBJ1-1 | 11 | TRBV28
TGTGCCAGCCGGGCTAGCGGGCCCTCCTCCTACGAGCAGTACTTC | CASRASGPSSYEQYF | TRBD2 | . | TRBJ2-7 | 15 | TRBV27
TGTGCCAGCAGTGAGACAGTCCTCTATTCACCCCTCCACTTT | CASSETVLYSPLHF | . | . | TRBJ1-6 | 14 | TRBV2
TGTGCCAGCTCACAGGGACAGGGGTGGGACACTGAAGCTTTCTTT | CASSQGQGWDTEAFF | TRBD1 | . | TRBJ1-1 | 15 | TRBV18
TGTGCCAGCAGCTCGACCCCTATAGCGGGAGTGGATACGCAGTATTTT | CASSSTPIAGVDTQYF | TRBD2 | . | TRBJ2-3 | 16 | TRBV7-3
TGTGCCAGCAGTTACTCGATCAGGCACACAGATACGCAGTATTTT | CASSYSIRHTDTQYF | . | . | TRBJ2-3 | 15 | TRBV6-5
TGTGCCACCAGCAGAGATAGGGGGTCTGAAGCTTTCTTT | CATSRDRGSEAFF | . | few | TRBJ1-1 | 13 | TRBV15
TGCGCCAGCAGCCCAGAACTTAGCGGGAGCACCTACAATGAGCAGTTCTTC | CASSPELSGSTYNEQFF | TRBD2 | . | TRBJ2-1 | 17 | TRBV4-1
TGTGCCAGCAGCTTAGGCCGAGCTGAAGCTTTCTTT | CASSLGRAEAFF | . | . | TRBJ1-1 | 12 | TRBV7-9
TGTGCCAGCAGCTTAGCTTCGGGGCAAATTACAGATACGCAGTATTTT | CASSLASGQITDTQYF | . | . | TRBJ2-3 | 16 | TRBV7-2
TGTGCCAGCAGCTTGCCGGGACAGGGACCCCAAGAGACCCAGTACTTC | CASSLPGQGPQETQYF | TRBD1 | . | TRBJ2-5 | 16 | TRBV5-4
TGTGCCAGCAGCTCAGGGGTCTATGGCTACACCTTC | CASSSGVYGYTF | . | . | TRBJ1-2 | 12 | TRBV5-4
TGTGCCAGCAGCTTACCCCAAACAGGGGCCACAGATACGCAGTATTTT | CASSLPQTGATDTQYF | TRBD1 | . | TRBJ2-3 | 16 | TRBV7-8
TGTGCCAGCAGCCAAGGGAAGGGAGTCAATCAGCCCCAGCATTTT | CASSQGKGVNQPQHF | . | few | TRBJ1-5 | 15 | TRBV14
TGTGCCACCTTGGGGCAGGGTTACGAGCAGTACTTC | CATLGQGYEQYF | . | . | TRBJ2-7 | 12 | TRBV28
TGTGCCAGCACCACAAGGGGGCGATACTATGGCTACACCTTC | CASTTRGRYYGYTF | TRBD1 | . | TRBJ1-2 | 14 | TRBV6-5
TGTGCCAGCAGTTTGGGACAGTGGGGTACCGGGGAGCTGTTTTTT | CASSLGQWGTGELFF | TRBD1 | once | TRBJ2-2 | 15 | TRBV27
TGTGCCAGCAGCGTGATGACACGACCCTACGAGCAGTACTTC | CASSVMTRPYEQYF | . | . | TRBJ2-7 | 14 | TRBV7-2
TGTGCCAGCCGACGGCCTCCGAGGGGCACTGAAGCTTTCTTT | CASRRPPRGTEAFF | . | once | TRBJ1-1 | 14 | TRBV6-1
TGTGCCAGCAGCGCGGTAGCGCAGAGCTCCTACAATGAGCAGTTCTTC | CASSAVAQSSYNEQFF | . | . | TRBJ2-1 | 16 | TRBV9
TGCGCCAGCAGCCAGCGGACGGCTCCTACCTACAATGAGCAGTTCTTC | CASSQRTAPTYNEQFF | . | . | TRBJ2-1 | 16 | TRBV4-3
TGTGCCAGCAACGAAGGGAGGCCTGAAGCTTTCTTT | CASNEGRPEAFF | . | . | TRBJ1-1 | 12 | TRBV28
TGTGCCAGCAGCTTATTGGTAGGTGGGAGTGCGAATGAGCAGTTCTTC | CASSLLVGGSANEQFF | . | . | TRBJ2-1 | 16 | TRBV7-8
TGTGCCAGCAGCTTAACGAGACAGGGTATCGGTGAGCAGTTCTTC | CASSLTRQGIGEQFF | TRBD1 | . | TRBJ2-1 | 15 | TRBV7-3
TGTGCCAGCGGGGGACAGGGGAATGCGAACACTGAAGCTTTCTTT | CASGGQGNANTEAFF | TRBD1 | few | TRBJ1-1 | 15 | TRBV2
TGTGCCTGGAGCGCAAGTAGGTTCTTGGGACAGGGTCAGACCGGGGAGCTGTTTTTT | CAWSASRFLGQGQTGELFF | TRBD1 | . | TRBJ2-2 | 19 | TRBV30
TGTGCCAGCACCCTAACCGGGGCCTACACTGAAGCTTTCTTT | CASTLTGAYTEAFF | . | . | TRBJ1-1 | 14 | TRBV6-1
TGCGCCAGCAGCTTGGGGGTGTCGTCCCCCGATGAGCAGTTCTTC | CASSLGVSSPDEQFF | . | . | TRBJ2-1 | 15 | TRBV5-1
TGTGCCAGCAGCCCGATGGTTAGCGGGGCGAGCTCCTACGAGCAGTACTTC | CASSPMVSGASSYEQYF | TRBD2 | . | TRBJ2-7 | 17 | TRBV5-6
TGCGCCAGCGCCCTGGGGGCAGCAGCCTACGAGCAGTACTTC | CASALGAAAYEQYF | . | . | TRBJ2-7 | 14 | TRBV5-1
TGCGCCAGCAGCTTGGGACAGGGCCATGGCTACACCTTC | CASSLGQGHGYTF | TRBD1 | few | TRBJ1-2 | 13 | TRBV5-1
TGTGCCAGCAGCTTGCGGGGTGGCTCCTACGAGCAGTACTTC | CASSLRGGSYEQYF | . | . | TRBJ2-7 | 14 | TRBV5-6
TGTGCCAGCAGCGTAGGGAGGGGGACAGGTGGTGAAAAACTGTTTTTT | CASSVGRGTGGEKLFF | TRBD1 | . | TRBJ1-4 | 16 | TRBV9
TGCGCCAGCAGCCAAGAGCTCCGGAGGAGTGAAGCTTTCTTT | CASSQELRRSEAFF | . | . | TRBJ1-1 | 14 | TRBV4-3
TGTGCCATCAGGAACAGGGACGAGCAGTACTTC | CAIRNRDEQYF | . | few | TRBJ2-7 | 11 | TRBV10-3
TGTGCCAGCAGGGGAGCTGATAGGGGTAATTCACCCCTCCACTTT | CASRGADRGNSPLHF | . | . | TRBJ1-6 | 15 | TRBV5-8
TGCGCCAGCAGTCAAAACCAGGCCCCCCGCGAGCAGTACTTC | CASSQNQAPREQYF | . | . | TRBJ2-7 | 14 | TRBV23-1
TGTGCCAGCAGTGAGTCACCAGGCGAAAAACTGTTTTTT | CASSESPGEKLFF | . | . | TRBJ1-4 | 13 | TRBV25-1
TGCGCCAGCAGCCCCGGGACATGGAGCTCCTACGAGCAGTACTTC | CASSPGTWSSYEQYF | . | . | TRBJ2-7 | 15 | TRBV5-1
TGTGCCACCAGCAACCGGGCGACTAGCGGCTCCTACGAGCAGTACTTC | CATSNRATSGSYEQYF | TRBD2 | . | TRBJ2-7 | 16 | TRBV15
TGCGCCAGCAGCCAAGATCCGGGGACACCCGAAAAACTGTTTTTT | CASSQDPGTPEKLFF | . | . | TRBJ1-4 | 15 | TRBV4-1
TGCGCCAGCAGCTTGAGCGGGAGGGGCACAGATACGCAGTATTTT | CASSLSGRGTDTQYF | TRBD2 | . | TRBJ2-3 | 15 | TRBV5-1
TGTGCCAGCAGTTTACGCTATTCCACCGGGGAGCTGTTTTTT | CASSLRYSTGELFF | . | once | TRBJ2-2 | 14 | TRBV27
TGTGCCAGCAGCTTAACTGAGCAGTTCTTC | CASSLTEQFF | . | . | TRBJ2-1 | 10 | TRBV7-8
TGTGCCAGCAGCCTGCCTCTGACAGGGAACACCGGGGAGCTGTTTTTT | CASSLPLTGNTGELFF | . | . | TRBJ2-2 | 16 | TRBV5-5
TGCGCCAGCAGCTTGGGACAGGGGAAAGAGACCCAGTACTTC | CASSLGQGKETQYF | TRBD1 | . | TRBJ2-5 | 14 | TRBV5-1
TGCGCCAGCAGCTTGAAGGGATACGAGCAGTACTTC | CASSLKGYEQYF | . | . | TRBJ2-7 | 12 | TRBV5-1
TGTGCCAGCAGCTATATACCCGGGACACCAACCTACAATGAGCAGTTCTTC | CASSYIPGTPTYNEQFF | . | . | TRBJ2-1 | 17 | TRBV5-8
TGTGCCAGCAGTTTGACAGGGGGCACTGAAGCTTTCTTT | CASSLTGGTEAFF | TRBD1 | few | TRBJ1-1 | 13 | TRBV7-3
TGTGCCAGCAGTTACTCAGAGGGGGCGAAGCAGTTCTTC | CASSYSEGAKQFF | TRBD1 | . | TRBJ2-1 | 13 | TRBV6-5
TGTGCCTGGAGTAGGAGAGTATCGGGGGGGAGCAATCAGCCCCAGCATTTT | CAWSRRVSGGSNQPQHF | . | few | TRBJ1-5 | 17 | TRBV30
TGCGCCAGCAGCCAGAGCGGGACTACTCATTCACCCCTCCACTTT | CASSQSGTTHSPLHF | . | . | TRBJ1-6 | 15 | TRBV4-3
TGTGCCAGCAGGCGACCTAGGGCTTTCTTT | CASRRPRAFF | . | few | TRBJ1-1 | 10 | TRBV6-5
TGTGCCAGCAGCTTGGACAGGACAGGGGGGAGGGCACCCCTCCACTTT | CASSLDRTGGRAPLHF | TRBD1 | . | TRBJ1-6 | 16 | TRBV7-9
TGTGCCAGCTCATCATCCGGGACAGGGGTCTACGAGCAGTACTTC | CASSSSGTGVYEQYF | TRBD1 | . | TRBJ2-7 | 15 | TRBV18
TGCGCCAGCAGCCAACTATGGGGTCTCTCCTACGAGCAGTACTTC | CASSQLWGLSYEQYF | . | . | TRBJ2-7 | 15 | TRBV4-1
TGTGCCAGCAGCTTAGTAGGAACGGCGGGAAGACGGTTAAATGAGCAGTTCTTC | CASSLVGTAGRRLNEQFF | . | . | TRBJ2-1 | 18 | TRBV11-2